A selection of T cell receptor beta chains follows, all from one sample in a study of molecular identifiers for immune sequencing clone quantification. TCRdb called the PCR reads again in MiXCR, with one record for every CDR3 protein. Of over 550,000 distinct CDR3 sequences listed, about 25% are singletons. Material for sequencing was naive CD8+ T cells from blood, with Jurkat cell RNA spiked in. Receptor source: a human donor in good health. Some libraries in this study had Jurkat cell RNA spiked in. CDR3s include the opening cysteine and the closing phenylalanine or tryptophan. The order of the fields is V gene, D gene, clone size, J gene, CDR3 protein, CDR3 DNA. D genes are given only for firm matches. Only some rows state a clone size, as once, few, many or a class for expanded clones.

TRBV30	-	few	TRBJ1-3	CAWSYTQGIGNTIYF	TGTGCCTGGAGTTACACCCAGGGTATTGGAAACACCATATATTTT
TRBV7-9	-	once	TRBJ2-6	CASSLASGANVLPF	TGTGCCAGCAGCTTAGCCTCTGGGGCCAACGTCCTGCCTTTC
TRBV5-6	TRBD1	-	TRBJ2-7	CASSDDRGLEVHEQYF	TGTGCCAGCAGCGACGACAGGGGCTTGGAAGTCCACGAGCAGTACTTC
TRBV11-3	-	few	TRBJ2-3	CASSLEGGPTDTQYF	TGTGCCAGCAGCTTAGAGGGGGGGCCCACAGATACGCAGTATTTT
TRBV9	-	few	TRBJ2-3	CASSVGEGSTDTQYF	TGTGCCAGCAGCGTAGGAGAGGGAAGCACAGATACGCAGTATTTT
TRBV4-3	-	-	TRBJ2-3	CASSPGTGPDTRYF	TGCGCCAGCAGCCCAGGCACAGGGCCAGATACGCGGTATTTT
TRBV12-3/TRBV12-4	-	-	TRBJ2-5	CASSPQGWKETQYF	TGTGCCAGCAGCCCCCAGGGTTGGAAAGAGACCCAGTACTTC
TRBV4-1	-	many	TRBJ2-2	CASSQVLNTGELFF	TGCGCCAGCAGCCAAGTTCTGAACACCGGGGAGCTGTTTTTT
TRBV5-1	TRBD2	many	TRBJ2-3	CASSLVSGTTILTDTQYF	TGCGCCAGCAGCTTGGTCTCCGGGACTACGATACTCACAGATACGCAGTATTTT
TRBV5-1	TRBD2	-	TRBJ2-5	CASSLTSVCGETQYF	TGCGCCAGCAGCTTGACTAGCGTGTGCGGAGAGACCCAGTACTTC
TRBV7-9	-	once	TRBJ2-7	CASGLASGRADEQYF	TGTGCCAGCGGCTTAGCATCGGGCAGGGCAGACGAGCAGTACTTC
TRBV20-1	TRBD1	-	TRBJ2-1	CSAPHRGFNNNEQFF	TGCAGTGCACCACACAGGGGATTTAATAACAATGAGCAGTTCTTC
TRBV12-3/TRBV12-4	-	few	TRBJ2-7	CASSFSGAEQYF	TGTGCCAGCAGTTTTTCGGGGGCCGAGCAGTACTTC
TRBV2	-	-	TRBJ1-4	CASSSTYLNEKLFF	TGTGCCAGCAGTTCGACATACTTAAATGAAAAACTGTTTTTT
TRBV6-2/TRBV6-3	TRBD2	few	TRBJ2-3	CASRQLAYTTDTQYF	TGTGCCAGCAGACAACTAGCGTATACCACAGATACGCAGTATTTT
TRBV12-3/TRBV12-4	-	few	TRBJ2-5	CASSVNQDSQETQYF	TGTGCCAGCAGTGTAAACCAGGACAGCCAAGAGACCCAGTACTTC
TRBV27	-	many	TRBJ1-1	CASSSLDTEAFF	TGTGCCAGCAGTTCTCTCGACACTGAAGCTTTCTTT
TRBV6-6	-	many	TRBJ1-5	CASFSGNQPQHF	TGTGCCAGCTTTTCCGGGAATCAGCCCCAGCATTTT
TRBV5-1	-	many	TRBJ1-2	CASSLDSWGPNYGYTF	TGCGCCAGCAGCTTGGACAGTTGGGGCCCCAACTATGGCTACACCTTC
TRBV27	-	-	TRBJ2-7	CASSYPGQAYEQCF	TGTGCCAGCAGTTACCCGGGCCAGGCCTACGAGCAGTGCTTC
TRBV19	-	-	TRBJ1-1	CASQDGNTEAFF	TGTGCCAGTCAGGACGGTAACACTGAAGCTTTCTTT
TRBV27	TRBD2	many	TRBJ2-3	CASSPMTGGPTDTQYF	TGTGCCAGCAGTCCCATGACGGGAGGGCCTACAGATACGCAGTATTTT
TRBV7-9	TRBD1	few	TRBJ2-1	CASSSQGQGSYNEQFF	TGTGCCAGCAGCTCCCAGGGACAGGGATCCTACAATGAGCAGTTCTTC
TRBV5-1	TRBD1	-	TRBJ2-7	CARRFPGQGSSAQYF	TGCGCCCGCCGCTTCCCGGGACAGGGCTCCTCCGCGCAGTACTTC
TRBV20-1	TRBD1	-	TRBJ2-7	CSARVQDRVLEQYF	TGCAGTGCTAGGGTCCAGGACAGGGTACTTGAGCAGTACTTC
TRBV6-5	TRBD1	few	TRBJ1-2	CASSYRRDRGVYGYTF	TGTGCCAGCAGTTATCGACGGGACAGGGGCGTCTATGGCTACACCTTC
TRBV19	-	once	TRBJ1-2	CASKGGGKSYGYAF	TGTGCCAGCAAAGGTGGGGGGAAGAGCTATGGCTACGCCTTC
TRBV6-1	TRBD2	-	TRBJ2-3	CASSEVGGLAGDRDTQYF	TGTGCCAGCAGTGAAGTGGGGGGGCTAGCGGGGGACCGGGATACGCAGTATTTT
TRBV4-1	-	many	TRBJ2-3	CASSPGSVTDTQYF	TGCGCCAGCAGCCCCGGGTCCGTCACAGATACGCAGTATTTT
TRBV28	TRBD1	many	TRBJ2-5	CASSLWGTAYF	TGTGCCAGCAGTTTATGGGGGACAGCGTACTTC
TRBV27	-	many	TRBJ2-3	CASSFSAHLRADTQYF	TGTGCCAGCAGTTTTTCGGCCCACCTCAGGGCAGATACGCAGTATTTT
TRBV4-3	TRBD2	many	TRBJ2-2	CASSQDFTSGRAGAGELFF	TGCGCCAGCAGCCAAGATTTTACTAGCGGGAGGGCCGGGGCCGGGGAGCTGTTTTTT
TRBV18	TRBD1	-	TRBJ1-4	CASSPRDRANEKLFF	TGTGCCAGCTCACCAAGGGACAGAGCTAATGAAAAACTGTTTTTT
TRBV4-1	-	-	TRBJ1-1	CASSQVGGAGTEAFF	TGCGCCAGCAGCCAAGTAGGAGGGGCAGGGACTGAAGCTTTCTTT
TRBV29-1	-	many	TRBJ2-2	CSVEDPDQTNTGELFF	TGCAGCGTTGAAGACCCGGACCAGACAAACACCGGGGAGCTGTTTTTT
TRBV6-2/TRBV6-3	-	-	TRBJ1-6	CASGWESGTPLHF	TGTGCCAGCGGATGGGAGTCCGGGACACCCCTCCACTTT
TRBV6-5	TRBD1	many	TRBJ1-1	CASSYGTGTEAFF	TGTGCCAGCAGTTATGGGACAGGGACTGAAGCTTTCTTT
TRBV4-1	-	many	TRBJ2-3	CASSHEKRGTDTQYF	TGCGCCAGCAGCCACGAAAAAAGAGGTACAGATACGCAGTATTTT
TRBV6-6	-	-	TRBJ2-1	CACSYDDSSYNEQFF	TGTGCCTGCAGTTACGACGACAGCTCCTACAATGAGCAGTTCTTC
TRBV28	TRBD2	many	TRBJ2-3	CASSNRLAADTQYF	TGTGCCAGCAGTAATCGACTAGCGGCAGATACGCAGTATTTT
TRBV7-2	-	-	TRBJ2-7	CASSLDRTYGQYF	TGTGCCAGCAGCCTCGACAGGACCTACGGGCAGTACTTC
TRBV19	TRBD1	many	TRBJ1-5	CASSNTGGGDIQPQHF	TGTGCCAGTAGTAATACAGGGGGCGGTGATATTCAGCCCCAGCATTTT
TRBV4-1	TRBD1	many	TRBJ2-3	CASSPKGAGGYTDTQYF	TGCGCCAGCAGCCCGAAGGGGGCAGGGGGTTACACAGATACGCAGTATTTT
TRBV9	TRBD2	many	TRBJ2-3	CASSVDGLAGADTQYF	TGTGCCAGCAGCGTAGACGGACTAGCGGGGGCTGATACGCAGTATTTT
TRBV19	-	many	TRBJ1-2	CASSILAEYGYTF	TGTGCCAGTAGTATCCTCGCAGAGTATGGCTACACCTTC
TRBV4-1	-	many	TRBJ1-5	CASSQDRAYQPQHF	TGCGCCAGCAGCCAAGACAGGGCGTATCAGCCCCAGCATTTT
TRBV12-3/TRBV12-4	-	few	TRBJ1-6	CASSFGIDNSPLHF	TGTGCCAGCAGTTTTGGGATAGACAATTCACCCCTCCACTTT
TRBV6-6	-	many	TRBJ1-6	CAPGQGAGALHF	TGTGCCCCAGGCCAAGGGGCGGGCGCCCTCCACTTT
TRBV2	-	-	TRBJ2-5	CASSTLPSKGPKETQYF	TGTGCCAGCAGTACTCTACCCTCCAAGGGACCTAAAGAGACCCAGTACTTC
TRBV30	-	many	TRBJ1-5	CAWSWSVHQPQHF	TGTGCCTGGAGTTGGTCGGTTCATCAGCCCCAGCATTTT
TRBV28	-	once	TRBJ2-7	CASSLPQSSYEQYF	TGTGCCAGCAGTTTACCCCAGAGTTCCTACGAGCAGTACTTC
TRBV25-1	-	few	TRBJ1-1	CASSESLANTEAFF	TGTGCCAGCAGTGAATCCCTAGCGAACACTGAAGCTTTCTTT